This T cell receptor (beta chain) was obtained from a study of T cells in Graves' hyperthyroidism and ophthalmopathy. This clonotype was counted many times. Diagnostic decisions used clinical symptoms, serum thyroxine and TRAb, thyroid ultrasound and orbital computed tomography. Researchers took RNA transcripts and amplified the TCR beta CDR3 regions from them. TCR CDR3 regions were first amplified by RT-PCR with HTBI primers. A single record per CDR3 protein comes from TCRdb applying MiXCR to the multiplex PCR reads. The sample includes roughly 500,000 distinct CDR3 sequences, approximately 13% seen only once; the top ten take less than 6%. Sequenced: blood. The receptor's source is a woman in her 30s with Graves' hyperthyroidism that later progressed to Graves' ophthalmopathy.

For the CDR3, the DNA is TGTGCCAGCAGCTTCCAAGGGGGGTTCGAGCAGTACTTC. Translating it yields CASSFQGGFEQYF. The rearrangement uses TRBV11-2 and TRBJ2-7; either TRBD1 or TRBD2 may supply D (6 bases each). CDR3 length equals 13 residues. V lost 3 bases and J 6 bases, leaving 12 bases between the germline ends. Per germline, CDR1 SGHAT and CDR2 FQNNGV. Full variable domain (rest looked up from reference TRBV11-2 and TRBJ2-7): EAGVAQSPRYKIIEKRQSVAFWCNPISGHATLYWYQQILGQGPKLLIQFQNNGVVDDSQLPKDRFSAERLKGVDSTLKIQPAKLEDSAVYLCASSFQGGFEQYFGPGTRLTVT.